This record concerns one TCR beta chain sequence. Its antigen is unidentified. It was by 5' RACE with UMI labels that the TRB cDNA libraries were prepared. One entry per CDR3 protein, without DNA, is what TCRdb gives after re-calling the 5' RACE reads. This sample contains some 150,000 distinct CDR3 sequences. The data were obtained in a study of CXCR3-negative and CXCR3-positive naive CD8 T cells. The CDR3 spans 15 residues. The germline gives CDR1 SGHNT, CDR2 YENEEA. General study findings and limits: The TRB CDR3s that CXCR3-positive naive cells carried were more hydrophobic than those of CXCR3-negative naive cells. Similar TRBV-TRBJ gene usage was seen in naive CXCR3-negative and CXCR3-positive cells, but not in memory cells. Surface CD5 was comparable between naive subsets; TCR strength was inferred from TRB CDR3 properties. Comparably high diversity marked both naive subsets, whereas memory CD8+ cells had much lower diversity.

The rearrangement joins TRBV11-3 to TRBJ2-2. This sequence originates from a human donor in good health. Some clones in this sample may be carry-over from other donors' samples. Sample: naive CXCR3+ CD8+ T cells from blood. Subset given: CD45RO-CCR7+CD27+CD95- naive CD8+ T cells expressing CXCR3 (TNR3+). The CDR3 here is CASSFASADTGELFF. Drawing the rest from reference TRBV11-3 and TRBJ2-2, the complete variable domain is EAGVVQSPRYKIIEKKQPVAFWCNPISGHNTLYWYLQNLGQGPELLIRYENEEAVDDSQLPKDRFSAERLKGVDSTLKIQPAELGDSAVYLCASSFASADTGELFFGEGSRLTVL.